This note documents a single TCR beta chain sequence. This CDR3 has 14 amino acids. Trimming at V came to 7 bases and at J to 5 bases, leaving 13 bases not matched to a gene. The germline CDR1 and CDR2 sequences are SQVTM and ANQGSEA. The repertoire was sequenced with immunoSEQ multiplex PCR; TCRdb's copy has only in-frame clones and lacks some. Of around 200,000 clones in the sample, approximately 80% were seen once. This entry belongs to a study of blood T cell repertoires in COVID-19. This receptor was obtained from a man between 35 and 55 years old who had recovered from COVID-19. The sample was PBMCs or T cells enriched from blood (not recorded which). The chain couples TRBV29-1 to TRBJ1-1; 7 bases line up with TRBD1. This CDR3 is CSGARRGGGTEAFF. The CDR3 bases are TGCAGCGGAGCCAGACGAGGGGGCGGAACTGAAGCTTTCTTT.